A single sample gave rise to the 20 T cell receptor beta chains below, sequenced in a study of cytomegalovirus exposure and HLA in healthy donors. 13 Jbeta primers and 60 Vbeta primers were used for the PCR. The protocol was immunoSEQ multiplex PCR, while the TCRdb copy is restricted to in-frame clones and leaves out a portion. The data hold fewer than 130,000 clones, with about 80% observed a single time. Source material: PBMCs. Receptors were obtained from a man aged 30 to 45 in good health and CMV-seropositive.

The chain is built from TRBV28 and TRBJ1-1; perhaps TRBD1 as D (6 bases). Germline-derived CDR1 and CDR2 are MDHEN and SYDVKM. V lost 3 bases to trimming and J lost 7 bases, with 12 bases between them. CDR3 length equals 13 residues. CDR3 region: CASSLGRGREAFF. CDR3 DNA: TGTGCCAGCAGTTTGGGCAGGGGTCGTGAAGCTTTCTTT.

This chain connects TRBV2 to TRBJ1-1, with TRBD1 matching over 7 bases. Looked up from germline, CDR1 is SNHLY and CDR2 is FYNNEI. The length of the CDR3 is 13 residues. CDR3 coding DNA: TGTGGCCTACAGGGGAACGGAAACACTGAAGCTTTCTTT. Encoded protein: CGLQGNGNTEAFF. Filled out from reference TRBV2 and TRBJ1-1, the complete variable domain reads EPEVTQTPSHQVTQMGQEVILRCVPISNHLYFYWYRQILGQKVEFLVSFYNNEISEKSEIFDDQFSVERPDGSNFTLKIRSTKLEDSAMYFCGLQGNGNTEAFFGQGTRLTVV.

The chain is built from TRBV28 and TRBJ1-2; a possible D gene is TRBD1 (6 bases). The CDR3 is 13 amino acids. The V gene's germline CDR1 is MDHEN and CDR2 SYDVKM. Trimming took off 6 bases at V and 5 bases at J, with 13 bases between the two ends. CDR3 amino acids: CASRPGQVYGYTF. DNA of the CDR3: TGTGCCAGCAGGCCGGGACAAGTTTATGGCTACACCTTC.

The genes are TRBV6-6 and TRBJ2-7; 11 nucleotides line up with TRBD1. Per the germline V gene, CDR1 is MNHNY and CDR2 is SVGAGI (reference sequence). The CDR3 is 15 residues long. V lost 6 bases, J lost 1 base, and 5 bases stayed unmatched. The CDR3 region has the DNA TGTGCCAGCAGACGCGGGACAGGGGGTTCCTACGAGCAGTACTTC. This gives the protein CASRRGTGGSYEQYF.

The chain joins TRBV11-2 to TRBJ2-7, with 11 nucleotides matching TRBD2. V lost 4 bases, J lost 1 base, and 9 bases stayed unmatched. Germline CDR1 reads SGHAT; CDR2 reads FQNNGV. The CDR3 extends over 17 amino acids. CDR3 loop: CASSSPSGTSGSYEQYF. The CDR3, as DNA: TGTGCCAGCAGCTCGCCGTCCGGGACTAGCGGTTCCTACGAGCAGTACTTC.

A single count supports this clone. The V gene is TRBV7-2, the J gene TRBJ2-2, with a tentative D call TRBD1 (6 bases). V shed 5 bases and J shed 3 bases, with 16 bases lying between them. The germline V gene encodes CDR1 SGHTA and CDR2 FQGNSA. This CDR3 has 16 residues. The CDR3 nucleotides are TGTGCCAGCAGCCTACGTGGACAGAACCACACCGGGGAGCTGTTTTTT. Its protein product is CASSLRGQNHTGELFF.

The rearrangement links TRBV29-1 to TRBJ2-7; 8 bases match TRBD1. The CDR3 runs 15 residues. Germline CDR1 is SQVTM and CDR2 is ANQGSEA. Trimming at V came to 3 bases and at J to 5 bases, leaving 12 bases not matched to a gene. Here the CDR3 reads CSVELGQEISHEQYF. The CDR3 coding sequence is TGCAGCGTTGAGCTGGGACAGGAGATATCCCACGAGCAGTACTTC.

The chain couples TRBV4-3 to TRBJ2-7; 12 bases fit TRBD2. V trimming: 0 bases; J trimming: 1 base; junction bases outside the gene matches: 7. This CDR3 is built from 18 residues. Germline V gene data show CDR1 as LGHNA and CDR2 as YSLEER. The CDR3 sequence: CASSQDLGTSGGSYEQYF. The DNA of the CDR3 is TGCGCCAGCAGCCAAGACTTAGGAACTAGCGGGGGGTCCTACGAGCAGTACTTC.

On this clone itself: This sample includes further DNA sequences coding for the same CDR3. V and J are TRBV29-1 and TRBJ2-5; D is unclear. V dropped 6 bases and J dropped 1 base, with 12 bases sitting between them. The germline gives CDR1 SQVTM, CDR2 ANQGSEA. The CDR3 covers 13 residues. The CDR3 DNA follows: TGCAGCGTCGGTAAAGCTCTCCAAGAGACCCAGTACTTC. Protein sequence: CSVGKALQETQYF.

This sequence joins TRBV9 and TRBJ2-3, with TRBD2 matching over 12 bases. V dropped 3 bases and J dropped 4; count of bases not matched to a gene: 9. Germline V gives CDR1 SGDLS, CDR2 YYNGEE. The CDR3 has 17 amino acids. DNA of the CDR3: TGTGCCAGCAGCGGCCCTAGCGGGGGGGCCGGGGCAGATACGCAGTATTTT. As protein: CASSGPSGGAGADTQYF.

This clone was detected only a few times. The gene calls are TRBV6-5 and TRBJ1-1; D gene uncertain. V was clipped by 8 bases and J by 7 bases, with 11 bases between them. The CDR3 spans 11 residues. The V gene's germline CDR1 is MNHEY and CDR2 SVGAGI. The CDR3 DNA is TGTGCCAGCTTCACTGGAGTTGAAGCTTTCTTT. As protein: CASFTGVEAFF.

The rearrangement links TRBV15 to TRBJ1-4, with D hard to call. The CDR3 covers 15 residues. Per the germline V gene, CDR1 is LNHNV and CDR2 is YYDKDF (reference sequence). The V gene lost 3 bases and the J gene lost 5 bases, with 13 bases spanning the gap. The CDR3 DNA is TGTGCCACCAGCAGCCCCCTCCCGGAGAATGAAAAACTGTTTTTT. Protein product: CATSSPLPENEKLFF.

The chain combines TRBV7-3 with TRBJ2-5; 7 bases fit TRBD2. CDR1 is SGHTA, CDR2 FQGTGA, per germline. The CDR3 has 15 amino acids. V dropped 2 bases and J dropped 4; count of bases not matched to a gene: 7. In nucleotides, the CDR3 is TGTGCCAGCAGCTTATTCAGCGGGACCCTAGAGACCCAGTACTTC. This sequence encodes CASSLFSGTLETQYF.

The rearrangement uses TRBV14 and TRBJ1-2; 7 bases agree with TRBD1. Per the germline V gene, CDR1 is SGHDN and CDR2 is FVKESK. The CDR3 is 16 amino acids. V dropped 0 bases and J dropped 6; count of bases not matched to a gene: 10. Here the CDR3 reads CASSQDKDRWSHGYTF. The CDR3 DNA follows: TGTGCCAGCAGCCAAGATAAGGACAGGTGGAGCCATGGCTACACCTTC.

The chain combines TRBV4-1 with TRBJ2-2, with D perhaps matching TRBD2 (7 bases). Trimming took 4 bases from V and 3 from J, leaving 15 bases between them. Germline-derived CDR1 and CDR2 are MGHRA and YSYEKL. The CDR3 length is 16 residues. The CDR3: CASSPLRGAHTGELFF. CDR3 sequence (DNA): TGCGCCAGCAGCCCCCTCCGGGGGGCCCACACCGGGGAGCTGTTTTTT.

This clone was found once. This chain joins TRBV7-2 and TRBJ2-1; 7 bases are a match to TRBD1. V shed 1 base, J shed 11 bases, and the junction held 5 bases outside the gene matches. CDR1 is SGHTA, CDR2 FQGNSA, per germline. The CDR3 runs 13 residues. CDR3 residues: CASSLGRGNKQFF. CDR3 nucleotide sequence: TGTGCCAGCAGCTTAGGCAGGGGGAATAAGCAGTTCTTC.

This chain connects TRBV5-1 to TRBJ1-1, with D perhaps matching TRBD1 (6 bases). CDR1 and CDR2 from the germline V gene are SGHRS and YFSETQ. This CDR3 spans 15 amino acids. V was cut by 0 bases and J by 1 base, with 10 bases left in between. The CDR3, as DNA: TGCGCCAGCAGCTTGGAGGCAGGGGAGAACACTGAAGCTTTCTTT. This encodes CASSLEAGENTEAFF.

This clone was seen only a few times. The genes are TRBV5-5 and TRBJ1-4, with 7 bases matching TRBD1. Germline V gene sequence: CDR1 SGHKS, CDR2 YYEKEE (reference sequence). This CDR3 spans 15 amino acids. The junction had 9 bases not matched to a gene; V was cut back by 4 bases and J by 6 bases. Here the CDR3 DNA reads TGTGCCAGCAGCAACGGACAGGTGGGGTATGAAAAACTGTTTTTT. It is translated as CASSNGQVGYEKLFF.

In regard to this clone: The identical CDR3 is also encoded by other nucleotide sequences in the sample. V usage is TRBV7-9 and J usage is TRBJ2-7; D may be TRBD1 (6 bases). CDR1 and CDR2 (germline): SEHNR, FQNEAQ (reference sequence). This CDR3 has 14 residues. V lost 0 bases and J 2 bases, leaving 8 bases between the germline ends. CDR3 in DNA: TGTGCCAGCAGCTTAGCGGGGGCAGCCTACGAGCAGTACTTC. Its protein is CASSLAGAAYEQYF.

This rearrangement joins TRBV19 to TRBJ2-1, with 7 bases lining up with TRBD2. This CDR3 region has 16 residues. Germline CDR1 reads LNHDA; CDR2 reads SQIVND (reference sequence). The V and J ends lost 5 bases and 9 bases, in that order; junction bases with no gene match: 16. CDR3 residues: CASSAFGGVASGEQFF. For the CDR3, the DNA is TGTGCCAGTAGTGCTTTTGGGGGGGTGGCGTCCGGTGAGCAGTTCTTC.